The T cell receptor (beta chain) described here comes from a study of Siglec-9 on CD8 T cells in melanoma. Comments on this clone: The target antigen is unknown. The germline gene is not matched at one end of the junction; a read error may be the cause.

Clones were sequenced by immunoSEQ multiplex PCR, and TCRdb holds only the in-frame ones, with some missing. This table has about 36,000 clones, approximately 84% appearing once. Whole-study findings and limits: Siglec-9 reportedly marks and regulates an effector memory CD8+ T-cell subset apparently accumulating in melanoma tumors.

The sequenced sample consisted of Siglec-9- CD8+ T cells sorted from blood. The sequence came from a human donor in good health.

The CDR3 nucleotides read TGTGCCAGCAGCGAAGGGGGGTTGGGCAATCAGCCCCAGCATTTT. Its translation: CASSEGGLGNQPQHF. The gene calls are TRBV2 and TRBJ1-5; a possible D gene is TRBD1 (6 bases). The length of the CDR3 is 15 residues. Germline V CDR1 and CDR2: SNHLY, FYNNEI.